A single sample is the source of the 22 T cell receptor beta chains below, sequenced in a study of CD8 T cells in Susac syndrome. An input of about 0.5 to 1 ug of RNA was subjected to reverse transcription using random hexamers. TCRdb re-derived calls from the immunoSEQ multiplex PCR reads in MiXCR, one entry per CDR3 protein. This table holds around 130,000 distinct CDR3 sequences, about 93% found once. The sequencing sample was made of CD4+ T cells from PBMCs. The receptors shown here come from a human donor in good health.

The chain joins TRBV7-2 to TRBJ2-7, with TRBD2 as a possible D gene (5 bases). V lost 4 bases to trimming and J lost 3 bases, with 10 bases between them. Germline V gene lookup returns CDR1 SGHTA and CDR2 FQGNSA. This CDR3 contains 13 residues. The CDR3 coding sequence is TGTGCCAGCAGCTCGGACTTTTACTACGAGCAGTACTTC. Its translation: CASSSDFYYEQYF.

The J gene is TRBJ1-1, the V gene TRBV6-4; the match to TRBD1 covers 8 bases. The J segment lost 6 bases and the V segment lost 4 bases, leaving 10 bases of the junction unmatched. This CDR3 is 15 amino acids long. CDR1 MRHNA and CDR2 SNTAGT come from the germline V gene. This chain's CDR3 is CASSAQPTGEAEAFF. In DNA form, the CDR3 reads TGTGCCAGCAGTGCTCAGCCGACAGGGGAGGCTGAAGCTTTCTTT.

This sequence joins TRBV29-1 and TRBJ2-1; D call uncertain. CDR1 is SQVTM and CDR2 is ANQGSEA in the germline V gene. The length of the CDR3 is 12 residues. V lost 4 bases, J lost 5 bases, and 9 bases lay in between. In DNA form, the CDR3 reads TGCAGCGTTGCACTACAAAACAATGAGCAGTTCTTC. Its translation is CSVALQNNEQFF.

The CDR3 DNA reads as TGTGCCAGCAGCCAAGTCTCAGGGGCCGGGGAGCTGTTTTTT. Translated: CASSQVSGAGELFF. The V and J genes are TRBV3-1 and TRBJ2-2; D is perhaps TRBD1 (6 bases). Germline CDR1 reads LGHDT; CDR2 reads YNNKEL (reference sequence). Trimming took off 1 base at V and 6 bases at J, with 9 bases between the two ends. This CDR3 is built from 14 residues.

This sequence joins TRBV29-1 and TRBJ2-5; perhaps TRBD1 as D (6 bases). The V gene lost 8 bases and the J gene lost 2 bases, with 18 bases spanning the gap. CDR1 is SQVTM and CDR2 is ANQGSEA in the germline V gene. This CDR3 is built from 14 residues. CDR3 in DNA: TGCAGCACAAGACCCGGGACATCGCAAGAGACCCAGTACTTC. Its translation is CSTRPGTSQETQYF.

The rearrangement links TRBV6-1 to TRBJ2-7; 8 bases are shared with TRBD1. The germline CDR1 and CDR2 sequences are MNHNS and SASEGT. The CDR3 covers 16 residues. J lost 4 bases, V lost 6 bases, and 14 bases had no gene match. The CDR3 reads CASSRSLQGGEYEQYF. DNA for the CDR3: TGTGCCAGCAGCCGCTCCCTACAGGGGGGAGAGTACGAGCAGTACTTC.

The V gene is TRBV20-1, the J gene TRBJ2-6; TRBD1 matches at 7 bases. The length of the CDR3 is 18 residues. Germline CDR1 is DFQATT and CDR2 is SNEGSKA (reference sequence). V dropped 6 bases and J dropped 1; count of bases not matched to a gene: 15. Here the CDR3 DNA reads TGCAGTGCGAGGATAAGACAGGGAACCTCTTCTGGGGCCAACGTCCTGACTTTC. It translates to CSARIRQGTSSGANVLTF.

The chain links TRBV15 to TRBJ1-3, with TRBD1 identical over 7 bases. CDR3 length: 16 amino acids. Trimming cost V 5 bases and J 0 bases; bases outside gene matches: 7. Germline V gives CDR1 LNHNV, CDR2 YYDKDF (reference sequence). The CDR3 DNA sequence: TGTGCCACCAGCGGACAAGACAGGGCCTCTGGAAACACCATATATTTT. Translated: CATSGQDRASGNTIYF. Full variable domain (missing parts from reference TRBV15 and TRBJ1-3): DAMVIQNPRYQVTQFGKPVTLSCSQTLNHNVMYWYQQKSSQAPKLLFHYYDKDFNNEADTPDNFQSRRPNTSFCFLDIRSPGLGDTAMYLCATSGQDRASGNTIYFGEGSWLTVV.

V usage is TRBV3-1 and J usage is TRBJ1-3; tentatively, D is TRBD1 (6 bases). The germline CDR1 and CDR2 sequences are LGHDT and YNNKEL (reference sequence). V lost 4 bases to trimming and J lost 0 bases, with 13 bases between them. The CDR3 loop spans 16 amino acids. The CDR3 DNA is TGTGCCAGCAGCCGTTCGACAGGACCCTCTGGAAACACCATATATTTT. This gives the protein CASSRSTGPSGNTIYF.

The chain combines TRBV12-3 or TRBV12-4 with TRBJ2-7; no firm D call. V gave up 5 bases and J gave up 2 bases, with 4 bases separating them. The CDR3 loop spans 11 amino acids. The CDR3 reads CASSETYEQYF. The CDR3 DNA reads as TGTGCCAGCAGTGAAACCTACGAGCAGTACTTC.

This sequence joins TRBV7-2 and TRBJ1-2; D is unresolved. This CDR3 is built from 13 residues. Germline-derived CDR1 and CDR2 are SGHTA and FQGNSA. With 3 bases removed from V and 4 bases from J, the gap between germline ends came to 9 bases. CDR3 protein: CASSFNPPYGYTF. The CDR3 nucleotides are TGTGCCAGCAGCTTTAATCCCCCCTATGGCTACACCTTC. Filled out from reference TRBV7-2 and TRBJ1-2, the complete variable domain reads GAGVSQSPSNKVTEKGKDVELRCDPISGHTALYWYRQSLGQGLEFLIYFQGNSAPDKSGLPSDRFSAERTGGSVSTLTIQRTQQEDSAVYLCASSFNPPYGYTFGSGTRLTVV.

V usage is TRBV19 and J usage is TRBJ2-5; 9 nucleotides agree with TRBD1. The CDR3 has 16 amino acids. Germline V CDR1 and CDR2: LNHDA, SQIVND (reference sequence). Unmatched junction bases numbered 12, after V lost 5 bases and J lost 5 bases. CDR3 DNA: TGTGCCAGTAGTCCTCGTCCCGGGACAGGGCTGGAGACCCAGTACTTC. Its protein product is CASSPRPGTGLETQYF.

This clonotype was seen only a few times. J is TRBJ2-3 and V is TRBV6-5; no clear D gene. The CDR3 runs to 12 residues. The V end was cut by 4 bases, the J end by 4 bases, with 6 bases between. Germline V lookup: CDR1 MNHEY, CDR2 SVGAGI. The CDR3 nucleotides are TGTGCCAGCAGTTCAGTCGCAGATACGCAGTATTTT. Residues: CASSSVADTQYF.

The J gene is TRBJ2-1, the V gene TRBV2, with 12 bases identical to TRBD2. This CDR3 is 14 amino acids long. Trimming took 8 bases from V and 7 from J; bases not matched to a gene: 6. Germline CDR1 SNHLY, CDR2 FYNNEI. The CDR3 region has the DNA TGTGCCAGCCAACTAGCGGGAGGTTGGAATGAGCAGTTCTTC. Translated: CASQLAGGWNEQFF.

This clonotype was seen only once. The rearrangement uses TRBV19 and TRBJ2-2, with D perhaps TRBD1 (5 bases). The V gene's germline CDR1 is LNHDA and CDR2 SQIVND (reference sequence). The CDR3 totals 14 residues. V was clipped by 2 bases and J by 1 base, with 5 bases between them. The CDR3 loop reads CASSITGNTGELFF. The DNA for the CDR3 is TGTGCCAGTAGTATAACAGGGAACACCGGGGAGCTGTTTTTT.

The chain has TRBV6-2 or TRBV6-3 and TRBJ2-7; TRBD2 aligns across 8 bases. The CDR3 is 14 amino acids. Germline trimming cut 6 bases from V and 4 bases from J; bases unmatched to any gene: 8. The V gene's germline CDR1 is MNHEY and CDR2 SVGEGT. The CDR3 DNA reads TGTGCCAGCAGGTTAGCGGGACCTCGGTACGAGCAGTACTTC. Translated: CASRLAGPRYEQYF.

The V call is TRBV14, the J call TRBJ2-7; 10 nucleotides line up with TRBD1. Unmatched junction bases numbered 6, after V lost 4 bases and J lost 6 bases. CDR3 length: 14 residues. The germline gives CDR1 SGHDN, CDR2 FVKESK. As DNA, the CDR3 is TGTGCCAGCAGCCGCGCATGGACAGGGGGCGAGCAGTACTTC. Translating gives CASSRAWTGGEQYF.

CDR3 DNA: TGTGCCAGCAGCCAGACTAGCGGGAACCCAGATACGCAGTATTTT. Its translation: CASSQTSGNPDTQYF. V gene TRBV3-1 combines with J gene TRBJ2-3, with 11 positions matching TRBD2. The germline CDR1 and CDR2 sequences are LGHDT and YNNKEL (reference sequence). V dropped 3 bases and J dropped 4; count of bases not matched to a gene: 3. This CDR3 has 15 residues.

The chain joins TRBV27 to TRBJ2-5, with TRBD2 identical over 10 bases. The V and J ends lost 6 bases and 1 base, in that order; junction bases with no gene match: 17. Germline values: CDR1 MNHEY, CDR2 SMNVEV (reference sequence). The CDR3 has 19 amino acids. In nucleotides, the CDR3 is TGTGCCAGCAGCAAAAAAACGAAATCCGGGACTAGCGTCCAAGAGACCCAGTACTTC. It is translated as CASSKKTKSGTSVQETQYF.

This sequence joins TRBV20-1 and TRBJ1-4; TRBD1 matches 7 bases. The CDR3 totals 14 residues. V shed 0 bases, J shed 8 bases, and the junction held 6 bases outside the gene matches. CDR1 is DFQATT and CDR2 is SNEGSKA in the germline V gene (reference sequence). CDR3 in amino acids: CSAREDGGGEKLFF. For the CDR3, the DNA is TGCAGTGCTAGAGAGGACGGAGGGGGCGAAAAACTGTTTTTT.

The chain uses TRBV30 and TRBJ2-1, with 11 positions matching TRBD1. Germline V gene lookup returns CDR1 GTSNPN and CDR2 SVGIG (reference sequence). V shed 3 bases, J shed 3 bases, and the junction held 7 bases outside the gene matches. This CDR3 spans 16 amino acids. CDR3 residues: CAWSAGTGGFYNEQFF. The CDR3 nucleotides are TGTGCCTGGAGCGCCGGGACAGGGGGTTTCTACAATGAGCAGTTCTTC.

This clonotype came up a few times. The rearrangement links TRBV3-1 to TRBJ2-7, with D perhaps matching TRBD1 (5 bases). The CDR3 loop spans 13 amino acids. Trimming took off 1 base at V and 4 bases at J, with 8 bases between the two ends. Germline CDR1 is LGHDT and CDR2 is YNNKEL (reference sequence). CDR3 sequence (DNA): TGTGCCAGCAGCCAAGCGGACATATACGAGCAGTACTTC. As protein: CASSQADIYEQYF.